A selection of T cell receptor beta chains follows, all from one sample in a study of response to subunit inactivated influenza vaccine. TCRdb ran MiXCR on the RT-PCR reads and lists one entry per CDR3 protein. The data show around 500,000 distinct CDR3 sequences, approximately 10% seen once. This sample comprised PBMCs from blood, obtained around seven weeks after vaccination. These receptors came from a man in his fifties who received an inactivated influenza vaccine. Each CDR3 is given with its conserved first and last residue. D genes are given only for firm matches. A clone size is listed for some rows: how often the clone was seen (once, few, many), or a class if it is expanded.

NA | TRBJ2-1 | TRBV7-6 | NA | CASSPGPPPYNEQFF | TGTGCCAGCAGTCCCGGACCCCCTCCCTACAATGAGCAGTTCTTC
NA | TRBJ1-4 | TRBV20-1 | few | CSARRASRYEKLFF | TGCAGTGCTAGGCGGGCCTCGCGGTATGAAAAACTGTTTTTT
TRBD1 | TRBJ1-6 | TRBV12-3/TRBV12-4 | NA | CASRTRDSDYSPLHF | TGTGCCAGCAGGACCCGGGACAGTGATTATTCACCCCTCCACTTT
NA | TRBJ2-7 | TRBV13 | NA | CASSHGGNEQYF | TGTGCCAGCAGCCACGGAGGTAACGAGCAGTACTTC
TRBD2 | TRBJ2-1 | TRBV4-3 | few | CASSQEFLAGGSNNEQFF | TGCGCCAGCAGCCAAGAATTTCTGGCGGGGGGGTCGAATAATGAGCAGTTCTTC
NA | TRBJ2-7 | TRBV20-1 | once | CSANTGTSGRF | TGCAGTGCCAACACCGGGACTTCAGGACGATTC
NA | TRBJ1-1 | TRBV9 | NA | CASSVVGQGIGTEAFF | TGTGCCAGCAGCGTAGTGGGGCAGGGGATCGGAACTGAAGCTTTCTTT
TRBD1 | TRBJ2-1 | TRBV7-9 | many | CASSLGQGVNNEQFF | TGTGCCAGCAGCTTGGGACAGGGGGTTAACAATGAGCAGTTCTTC
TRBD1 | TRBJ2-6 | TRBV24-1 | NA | CATSPGQGRSGANVLTF | TGTGCCACCAGTCCGGGACAGGGGAGGTCTGGGGCCAACGTCCTGACTTTC
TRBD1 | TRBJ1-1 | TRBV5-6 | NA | CASSLARDSEAFF | TGTGCCAGCAGCTTGGCCCGGGACAGTGAAGCTTTCTTT
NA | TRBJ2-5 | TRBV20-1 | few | CSALSDQETQYF | TGCAGTGCCCTCTCTGACCAAGAGACCCAGTACTTC
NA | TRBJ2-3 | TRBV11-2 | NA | CASSKGGWDTDTQYF | TGTGCCAGCAGCAAGGGGGGGTGGGACACAGATACGCAGTATTTT
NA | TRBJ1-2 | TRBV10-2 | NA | CASSDTRDYGYTF | TGCGCCAGCAGTGATACGAGGGACTATGGCTACACCTTC
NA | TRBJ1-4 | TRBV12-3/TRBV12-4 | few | CASSTGLRSSFGEKLFF | TGTGCCAGCAGTACGGGACTCAGGTCGTCTTTCGGTGAAAAACTGTTTTTT
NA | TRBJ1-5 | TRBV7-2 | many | CASSQEVNQPQHF | TGTGCCAGCAGCCAAGAGGTAAATCAGCCCCAGCATTTT
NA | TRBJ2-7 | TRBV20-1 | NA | CSATPSFPHRPHF | TGCAGTGCTACCCCTTCTTTTCCTCACCGCCCCCACTTC
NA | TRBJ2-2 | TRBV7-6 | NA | CASSLAPGPPDTGELFF | TGTGCCAGCAGCTTAGCTCCGGGACCGCCGGACACCGGGGAGCTGTTTTTT
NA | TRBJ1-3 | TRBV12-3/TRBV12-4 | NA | CASTLTGTGNTIYF | TGTGCCAGCACCCTCACAGGGACTGGAAACACCATATATTTT
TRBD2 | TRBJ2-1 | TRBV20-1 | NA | CSARPLASGARDEQFF | TGCAGTGCCAGGCCCCTGGCTAGCGGGGCCAGGGATGAGCAGTTCTTC
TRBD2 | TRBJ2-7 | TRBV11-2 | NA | CASSSRLAGPSYEQYF | TGTGCCAGCAGCTCAAGACTAGCGGGGCCCTCCTACGAGCAGTACTTC
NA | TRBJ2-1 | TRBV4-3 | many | CASSQDLRASSYNEQFF | TGCGCCAGCAGCCAAGATCTGCGGGCGTCCTCCTACAATGAGCAGTTCTTC
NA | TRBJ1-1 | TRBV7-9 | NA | CASSLAPRGNTEAFF | TGTGCCAGCAGCTTAGCGCCCCGGGGGAACACTGAAGCTTTCTTT
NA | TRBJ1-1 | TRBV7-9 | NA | CASSLDRQNTEAFF | TGTGCCAGCAGCTTAGATAGACAGAACACTGAAGCTTTCTTT
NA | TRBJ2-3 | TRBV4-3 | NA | CASSPGMRTDTQYF | TGCGCCAGCAGCCCAGGCATGAGAACAGATACGCAGTATTTT
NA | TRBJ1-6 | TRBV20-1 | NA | CSADTGSNSPLHF | TGCAGTGCGGATACAGGGTCCAATTCACCCCTCCACTTT
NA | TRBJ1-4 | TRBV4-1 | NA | CASSPPATNEKLFF | TGCGCCAGCAGCCCGCCGGCAACTAATGAAAAACTGTTTTTT
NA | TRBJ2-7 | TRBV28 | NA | CASSLFGVPLEQYF | TGTGCCAGCAGTTTGTTTGGGGTACCTCTCGAGCAGTACTTC
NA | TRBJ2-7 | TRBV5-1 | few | CASRIREANNYEQYF | TGCGCCAGCAGAATTCGGGAAGCGAATAACTACGAGCAGTACTTC
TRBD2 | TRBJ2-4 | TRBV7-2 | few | CASRASGVAKNIQYF | TGTGCCAGCAGAGCCAGCGGGGTAGCCAAAAACATTCAGTACTTC
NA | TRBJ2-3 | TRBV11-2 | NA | CASSFWTGTDTQYF | TGTGCCAGCAGCTTTTGGACAGGCACAGATACGCAGTATTTT
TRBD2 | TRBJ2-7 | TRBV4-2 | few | CASSRPGLGNEQYF | TGTGCCAGCAGCCGGCCGGGACTAGGAAACGAGCAGTACTTC
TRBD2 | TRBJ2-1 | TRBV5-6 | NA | CASSFPGGGSGMLNEQFF | TGTGCCAGCAGCTTTCCCGGAGGTGGTAGCGGGATGCTCAATGAGCAGTTCTTC
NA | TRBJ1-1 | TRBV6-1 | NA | CASSESVIAEAFF | TGTGCCAGCAGTGAATCGGTCATCGCTGAAGCTTTCTTT
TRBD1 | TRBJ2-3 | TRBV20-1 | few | CSAPDRRHTDTQYF | TGCAGTGCCCCGGACAGGCGGCACACAGATACGCAGTATTTT
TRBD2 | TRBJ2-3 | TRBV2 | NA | CASSEFSGGADTQYF | TGTGCCAGCAGTGAATTTAGCGGGGGGGCAGATACGCAGTATTTT
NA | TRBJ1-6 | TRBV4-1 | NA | CASSQGVVPLHF | TGCGCCAGCAGCCAGGGGGTGGTCCCCCTCCACTTT
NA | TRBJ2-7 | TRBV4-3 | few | CASSPNLTLSGGTYEQYF | TGCGCCAGCAGCCCTAACCTAACTCTGTCGGGGGGCACCTACGAGCAGTACTTC
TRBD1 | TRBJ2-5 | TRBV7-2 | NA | CASSSDRVREETQYF | TGTGCCAGCAGCTCGGACAGGGTTAGAGAAGAGACCCAGTACTTC
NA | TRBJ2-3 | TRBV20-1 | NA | CSARTWVLGLRVGADTQYF | TGCAGTGCTAGGACCTGGGTCCTGGGCCTAAGGGTTGGTGCAGATACGCAGTATTTT
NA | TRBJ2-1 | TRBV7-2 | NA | CASSPRREHNEQFF | TGTGCCAGCAGCCCCCGGCGAGAACACAATGAGCAGTTCTTC
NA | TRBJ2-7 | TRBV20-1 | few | CSAESKDGSYEQYF | TGCAGTGCTGAAAGCAAGGACGGCTCCTACGAGCAGTACTTC
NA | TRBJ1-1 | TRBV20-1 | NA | CSGSGGLNTEAFF | TGCAGTGGAAGCGGGGGCTTGAACACTGAAGCTTTCTTT